This T cell receptor (beta chain) was retrieved from a study of glioma-infiltrating T cells. Turning to this clonotype: As yet, its antigen is unknown.

Findings of the study overall: Only very few CDR3 sequences appeared in both tissue and blood.

TCR alpha and beta CDR3 regions were amplified from RNA using iRepertoire nested multiplex PCR. Tissue mRNA or PBMC total RNA, about 95-450 ng, went into one-step reverse transcription and amplification. TCRdb called the multiplex PCR reads again in MiXCR, with one record for every CDR3 protein. The table includes over 140,000 distinct CDR3 sequences, approximately 40% detected once. Germline V gene sequence: CDR1 LGHDT, CDR2 YNNKEL (reference sequence). V trimming: 6 bases; J trimming: 4 bases; junction bases outside the gene matches: 1. The CDR3 has 14 residues. Material for sequencing was glioma tissue, nonneoplastic brain tissue, or PBMCs (not recorded which). The gene calls are TRBV3-1 and TRBJ2-2; 11 positions agree with TRBD2. The clonotype originates from a human donor with low-grade glioma or glioblastoma, undergoing nonglioma brain surgery, or in good health (not recorded which). The CDR3 here is CASSGTSGTGELFF. In nucleotides, the CDR3 is TGTGCCAGCAGTGGGACTAGCGGCACCGGGGAGCTGTTTTTT.